A single sample gave rise to the 21 T cell receptor beta chains below, sequenced in a study of blood T cell repertoires in COVID-19. Sequenced by immunoSEQ multiplex PCR; TCRdb stores in-frame clones only, minus some. The sample contains 100,000 to 150,000 clones, approximately 85% of which appear only once. The specimen sequenced was peripheral blood. These receptors were collected from an elderly man with active or convalescent COVID-19.

The chain uses TRBV18 and TRBJ2-6; 8 bases align to TRBD2. V shed 4 bases and J 0 bases; nucleotides not matched to a gene: 5. Germline CDR1 is KGHSH and CDR2 is LQKENI. This CDR3 is built from 17 residues. CDR3 in amino acids: CASSLQAGVSGANVLTF. CDR3 sequence (DNA): TGTGCCAGCTCACTTCAAGCGGGGGTCTCTGGGGCCAACGTCCTGACTTTC.

V and J are TRBV14 and TRBJ1-2; possibly TRBD1 for D (5 bases). This CDR3 has 13 residues. The germline CDR1 and CDR2 sequences are SGHDN and FVKESK. V lost 0 bases and J lost 10, with 12 bases in between. The CDR3 spells CASSQEHLQAYTF. The CDR3 DNA reads as TGTGCCAGCAGCCAAGAACATCTACAGGCCTACACCTTC.

This chain links TRBV6-1 with TRBJ1-5; TRBD1 is a possible D gene (6 bases). Germline loops: CDR1 MNHNS, CDR2 SASEGT. The CDR3 totals 16 residues. Trimming left V 1 base short and J 6 bases short, with 16 bases between. DNA of the CDR3: TGTGCCAGCAGTGAAGGGTTAACAGGGCAGGGTCAGCCCCAGCATTTT. It codes for CASSEGLTGQGQPQHF.

This chain links TRBV9 with TRBJ2-1; D is unresolved. CDR3 size: 13 residues. Germline CDR1 is SGDLS and CDR2 is YYNGEE. V was pared by 5 bases and J by 2 bases, with 8 bases between. The CDR3 coding sequence is TGTGCCAGCAGTGCCGACACCTACAATGAGCAGTTCTTC. This sequence encodes CASSADTYNEQFF. Complete variable domain (other parts from reference TRBV9 and TRBJ2-1): DSGVTQTPKHLITATGQRVTLRCSPRSGDLSVYWYQQSLDQGLQFLIQYYNGEERAKGNILERFSAQQFPDLHSELNLSSLELGDSALYFCASSADTYNEQFFGPGTRLTVL.

The chain combines TRBV7-3 with TRBJ2-1; TRBD2 is a possible D gene (5 bases). Per germline, CDR1 SGHTA and CDR2 FQGTGA. Deletions cut 3 bases from V and 0 bases from J, with 12 bases between. The CDR3 spans 16 residues. CDR3 DNA: TGTGCCAGCAGCTTGGACGGGATGAGCTCCTACAATGAGCAGTTCTTC. As protein: CASSLDGMSSYNEQFF. The entire variable domain, with the rest obtained from reference TRBV7-3 and TRBJ2-1, is as follows: GAGVSQTPSNKVTEKGKYVELRCDPISGHTALYWYRQSLGQGPEFLIYFQGTGAADDSGLPNDRFFAVRPEGSVSTLKIQRTERGDSAVYLCASSLDGMSSYNEQFFGPGTRLTVL.

A single count supports this clone. The rearrangement links TRBV5-4 to TRBJ2-5, with TRBD2 as a possible D gene (6 bases). CDR1 and CDR2 (germline): SGHNT, YYREEE (reference sequence). This CDR3 is 16 amino acids long. Trimming took 3 bases from V and 0 from J, leaving 15 bases between them. In DNA, the CDR3 is TGTGCCAGCAGCTGGGATCCCGGGAGAAACCAAGAGACCCAGTACTTC. It specifies CASSWDPGRNQETQYF.

V gene TRBV7-2 combines with J gene TRBJ2-7, with TRBD2 matching over 7 bases. Losses at the gene ends were 4 bases for V and 5 bases for J; bases not matched to a gene: 11. Germline-derived CDR1 and CDR2 are SGHTA and FQGNSA. The CDR3 is made up of 15 amino acids. The CDR3 DNA sequence: TGTGCCAGCAGCTACCAAAGGGACTACCCTGACGAGCAGTACTTC. Translated, it gives CASSYQRDYPDEQYF.

The rearrangement uses TRBV10-1 and TRBJ1-5, with 7 bases aligning to TRBD1. In germline, CDR1 is WNHNN, CDR2 SYGVQD (reference sequence). This CDR3 has 14 amino acids. V trimming: 4 bases; J trimming: 9 bases; junction bases outside the gene matches: 9. The CDR3 region is CASSVDRSRWPQHF. CDR3 DNA: TGCGCCAGCAGTGTGGACAGGTCTCGTTGGCCCCAGCATTTT.

The rearrangement links TRBV6-5 to TRBJ1-1; D possibly corresponds to TRBD1 (5 bases). Trimming took 11 bases from V and 2 from J, leaving 15 bases between them. CDR3 size: 13 residues. Germline V CDR1 and CDR2: MNHEY, SVGAGI. Written as DNA, the CDR3 is TGTGCCGGTCGACAGAACTTAAACACTGAAGCTTTCTTT. It encodes CAGRQNLNTEAFF.

The chain links TRBV11-2 to TRBJ2-7; 8 nucleotides match TRBD2. CDR1 SGHAT and CDR2 FQNNGV come from the germline V gene. Unmatched junction bases numbered 9, after V lost 5 bases and J lost 3 bases. The CDR3 runs to 15 residues. CDR3 sequence (DNA): TGTGCCAGCAGCCCCGGGGGACTAGGAATCTACGAGCAGTACTTC. This translates into CASSPGGLGIYEQYF.

The chain recombines TRBV10-3 with TRBJ2-2; D uncertain. V lost 11 bases and J 3 bases, leaving 13 bases between the germline ends. CDR1 and CDR2 (germline): ENHRY, SYGVKD. The CDR3 is 13 amino acids. CDR3 residues: CAGKASDTGELFF. As DNA, the CDR3 is TGTGCCGGCAAGGCTAGTGACACCGGGGAGCTGTTTTTT.

This rearrangement joins TRBV6-6 to TRBJ2-5; 10 nucleotides line up with TRBD1. There are 15 residues in the CDR3. The germline CDR1 and CDR2 sequences are MNHNY and SVGAGI (reference sequence). J lost 3 bases, V lost 4 bases, and 5 bases had no gene match. The CDR3 spells CASSSPGQGEETQYF. Here the CDR3 DNA reads TGTGCCAGCAGTTCCCCCGGACAGGGGGAAGAGACCCAGTACTTC.

This clone showed up many times. The chain links TRBV5-1 to TRBJ1-1; 7 bases line up with TRBD1. Trimming took 3 bases from V and 2 from J; bases not matched to a gene: 4. Germline-derived CDR1 and CDR2 are SGHRS and YFSETQ. This CDR3 region has 14 residues. CDR3 in DNA: TGCGCCAGCAGCTCGCCAGGGGGTAACACTGAAGCTTTCTTT. Translated, it gives CASSSPGGNTEAFF.

The V and J genes are TRBV4-1 and TRBJ2-3; TRBD1 matches 7 bases. The junction had 3 bases not matched to a gene; V was cut back by 1 base and J by 2 bases. Germline CDR1 MGHRA, CDR2 YSYEKL. This CDR3 region has 15 residues. The CDR3 protein is CASSQVTGPTDTQYF. CDR3 nucleotide sequence: TGCGCCAGCAGCCAAGTGACAGGGCCCACAGATACGCAGTATTTT.

A single count supports this clone. The chain is built from TRBV5-1 and TRBJ2-1, with 8 bases aligning to TRBD2. V was pared by 4 bases and J by 7 bases, with 13 bases of the junction left unmatched. This CDR3 contains 16 residues. The germline V gene has CDR1 SGHRS and CDR2 YFSETQ. CDR3 in amino acids: CASSNPGLDTVNEQFF. CDR3 nucleotides: TGCGCCAGCAGCAATCCGGGACTAGATACTGTGAATGAGCAGTTCTTC.

The chain couples TRBV7-9 to TRBJ1-6; 7 bases map to TRBD1. The CDR3 has 15 amino acids. Germline trimming cut 5 bases from V and 7 bases from J; bases unmatched to any gene: 8. Germline CDR1 and CDR2: SEHNR and FQNEAQ (reference sequence). CDR3 loop: CASSRKQGPNSPLHF. The CDR3 coding sequence is TGTGCCAGCAGCCGGAAACAGGGGCCAAATTCACCCCTCCACTTT.

The V and J genes are TRBV5-1 and TRBJ2-7; TRBD1 is a possible D gene (6 bases). The ends were cut back, 4 bases at V and 4 bases at J, with 12 bases in the middle. CDR3 length equals 13 residues. Germline loops: CDR1 SGHRS, CDR2 YFSETQ. For the CDR3, the DNA is TGCGCCAGCAGCCTACCGACAGGTTACGAGCAGTACTTC. Translated, it gives CASSLPTGYEQYF.

The genes are TRBV21-1 and TRBJ1-1; TRBD1 was called by the table and not checked on the DNA. TRBV21-1 is a pseudogene. This CDR3 region has 15 residues. Written as DNA, the CDR3 is TGTGCCAGCACCCCAGAGGGGGCCGGGAACACTGAAGCTTTCTTT. Its translation: CASTPEGAGNTEAFF.

This clone was found a few times. V and J are TRBV6-5 and TRBJ1-5; TRBD1 aligns across 7 bases. CDR1 MNHEY and CDR2 SVGAGI come from the germline V gene. V gave up 8 bases and J gave up 0 bases; unmatched junction bases: 7. The CDR3 spans 15 residues. CDR3 DNA sequence: TGTGCCAGCGCCTGGGACAGCGATAGCAATCAGCCCCAGCATTTT. Its translation is CASAWDSDSNQPQHF.

This chain joins TRBV10-3 and TRBJ2-1, with TRBD2 matching 11 bases. The CDR3 contains 15 residues. V gave up 6 bases and J gave up 9 bases; unmatched junction bases: 10. Germline V CDR1 and CDR2: ENHRY, SYGVKD. DNA of the CDR3: TGTGCCATCAGGGGACTAGCGGAGTTGGAAGGTGAGCAGTTCTTC. Amino acids: CAIRGLAELEGEQFF.

The chain carries TRBV5-4 and TRBJ1-2, with 8 bases fitting TRBD1. Germline assignment: CDR1 SGHNT and CDR2 YYREEE (reference sequence). With 1 base clipped from V and 4 bases from J, the junction kept 9 bases outside the gene matches. The CDR3 runs to 16 residues. DNA of the CDR3: TGTGCCAGCAGCTTGAGCGAGGCAGGGGGCGCCTATGGCTACACCTTC. Translating gives CASSLSEAGGAYGYTF.